These 2 T cell receptor beta chains were all obtained from the same sample, sequenced in a study of T-cell memory formation after mild COVID-19 (dated by TCRdb to about 2021). Library creation used 5' RACE. Sequencing took place on an Illumina NovaSeq 6000. In-frame beta chains were kept once TCRdb had trimmed the public reads at Q25 with fastp and called clones with MiXCR. Duplicate CDR3 protein sequences are folded into a single record with the most common DNA and genes. This sample comprises around 150,000 distinct CDR3 sequences, approximately 14% of them detected only once. 13% to 15% of the sample belongs to the ten largest clones. Input material: PBMCs or a T cell subset sorted from them (not recorded which). All receptors come from an adult woman who had mild COVID-19 (a few samples of this study predate the infection). The sample titles of this study are shuffled in the database, so cell type and time point are left out; the donor was told from shared clones.

This clonotype has a count of ten or more. The V gene is TRBV5-1, the J gene TRBJ2-3, with TRBD1 matching over 11 bases. This CDR3 is built from 16 residues. The J segment lost 3 bases and the V segment lost 4 bases, leaving 7 bases of the junction unmatched. The germline V gene has CDR1 SGHRS and CDR2 YFSETQ. The CDR3 sequence is CASSLDRGHMTDTQYF. CDR3 in DNA: TGCGCCAGCAGCCTGGACAGGGGGCATATGACAGATACGCAGTATTTT.

The V and J genes are TRBV4-2 and TRBJ2-6, with D unresolved. Germline lookup yields CDR1 LGHNA and CDR2 YNFKEQ. The CDR3 has 18 residues. V gave up 0 bases and J gave up 0 bases, with 12 bases separating them. CDR3 amino acids: CASSQEDSASSGANVLTF. Written as DNA, the CDR3 is TGTGCCAGCAGCCAAGAAGACTCAGCCAGCTCTGGGGCCAACGTCCTGACTTTC.